The 28 T cell receptor beta chains presented below share a single source sample, sequenced in a study of blood T cell repertoires in COVID-19. The repertoire was sequenced with immunoSEQ multiplex PCR; TCRdb's copy has only in-frame clones and lacks some. The sample records 50,000 to 75,000 clones, roughly nine tenths being singletons. The sample was peripheral blood. These receptors originate from a man older than 75 in a cohort sampled during active COVID-19.

CDR3: CASSLGGGELFF. DNA of the CDR3: TGTGCCAGCAGTCTGGGGGGCGGGGAGCTGTTTTTT. V gene TRBV6-6 combines with J gene TRBJ2-2; D may be TRBD2 (6 bases). From germline, CDR1 is MNHNY and CDR2 SVGAGI (reference sequence). CDR3 length: 12 amino acids. With 5 bases removed from V and 7 bases from J, the gap between germline ends came to 8 bases.

The chain is built from TRBV18 and TRBJ2-2; the match to TRBD1 covers 12 bases. With 3 bases clipped from V and 4 bases from J, the junction kept 3 bases outside the gene matches. This CDR3 comprises 16 residues. Germline CDR1 KGHSH, CDR2 LQKENI. In DNA, the CDR3 is TGTGCCAGCTCACCGGGACAGGGGGCGCCCACCGGGGAGCTGTTTTTT. Encoded protein: CASSPGQGAPTGELFF.

J is TRBJ2-3 and V is TRBV7-2; 7 bases line up with TRBD1. Trimming took 1 base from V and 0 from J; bases not matched to a gene: 1. The CDR3 totals 15 residues. CDR1 and CDR2 (germline): SGHTA, FQGNSA. This CDR3 is CASSLVDRSTDTQYF. The CDR3, as DNA: TGTGCCAGCAGCTTAGTGGACAGGAGCACAGATACGCAGTATTTT.

The genes are TRBV10-2 and TRBJ2-2, with D possibly being TRBD2 (5 bases). Trimming pared 2 bases from V and 5 bases from J, leaving 12 bases between. Germline assignment: CDR1 WSHSY and CDR2 SAAADI. CDR3 size: 15 residues. The DNA of the CDR3 is TGCGCCAGCAGTGAGGGGAGAAGGGCGACCGGGGAGCTGTTTTTT. Translated: CASSEGRRATGELFF.

This clone was recorded only once. This rearrangement joins TRBV5-1 to TRBJ2-2; D unresolved. Trimming removed 2 bases at V and 3 bases at J, with 8 bases between. This CDR3 spans 14 amino acids. Germline V CDR1 and CDR2: SGHRS, YFSETQ. CDR3 amino acids: CASSFFGDTGELFF. CDR3 nucleotide sequence: TGCGCCAGCAGCTTCTTCGGAGACACCGGGGAGCTGTTTTTT.

V usage is TRBV12-5 and J usage is TRBJ1-2; D perhaps matches TRBD1 (6 bases). The CDR3 has 14 amino acids. V was clipped by 6 bases and J by 5 bases, with 16 bases between them. Per germline, CDR1 LGHNT and CDR2 FRNRAP. Here the CDR3 reads CASGLAGGGYGYTF. The CDR3 DNA is TGTGCTAGTGGCCTAGCGGGGGGCGGTTATGGCTACACCTTC.

In this sample, this clone turned up a few times. The gene calls are TRBV4-1 and TRBJ1-2; no firm D call. V shed 2 bases and J shed 2 bases, with 6 bases lying between them. Germline values: CDR1 MGHRA, CDR2 YSYEKL. The CDR3 sequence is 13 residues long. CDR3 in amino acids: CASSQSVNYGYTF. In DNA form, the CDR3 reads TGCGCCAGCAGCCAATCGGTGAACTATGGCTACACCTTC.

The chain joins TRBV7-8 to TRBJ2-1, with D possibly matching TRBD2 (6 bases). In germline, CDR1 is SGHVS, CDR2 FQNEAQ. This CDR3 is built from 13 residues. V was clipped by 2 bases and J by 7 bases, with 9 bases between them. This chain's CDR3 is CASSLQTRNEQFF. The CDR3 DNA sequence: TGTGCCAGCAGCTTACAGACTAGAAATGAGCAGTTCTTC.

This chain links TRBV4-2 with TRBJ2-3; 8 nucleotides agree with TRBD2. V lost 3 bases to trimming and J lost 4 bases; unmatched junction nucleotides: 12. CDR3 length equals 17 residues. Germline lookup yields CDR1 LGHNA and CDR2 YNFKEQ. This CDR3 reads CASSHPAGDLVADTQYF. CDR3 bases: TGTGCCAGCAGCCACCCAGCGGGAGATTTAGTGGCAGATACGCAGTATTTT.

J is TRBJ1-5 and V is TRBV5-1; 7 bases match TRBD1. V was pared by 3 bases and J by 4 bases, with 4 bases of the junction left unmatched. The CDR3 is 14 residues long. Germline CDR1 reads SGHRS; CDR2 reads YFSETQ. CDR3 in DNA: TGCGCCAGCAGCTCCGGGACAGAGAATCAGCCCCAGCATTTT. It specifies CASSSGTENQPQHF. The variable domain in full, completed from reference TRBV5-1 and TRBJ1-5, reads KAGVTQTPRYLIKTRGQQVTLSCSPISGHRSVSWYQQTPGQGLQFLFEYFSETQRNKGNFPGRFSGRQFSNSRSEMNVSTLELGDSALYLCASSSGTENQPQHFGDGTRLSIL.

The chain links TRBV19 to TRBJ1-2, with TRBD1 as a possible D gene (6 bases). V shed 5 bases and J shed 0 bases, with 13 bases lying between them. Germline V gene sequence: CDR1 LNHDA, CDR2 SQIVND (reference sequence). The CDR3 consists of 15 residues. CDR3 loop: CASSPVGGSNYGYTF. The CDR3, as DNA: TGTGCCAGTAGTCCGGTAGGGGGTTCTAACTATGGCTACACCTTC.

Only one count was recorded for this clone. This chain uses TRBV5-4 with TRBJ2-7; maybe TRBD2 (6 bases). Trimming shortened V by 0 bases and J by 4 bases, and 8 bases separated the two germline ends. Germline V gene lookup returns CDR1 SGHNT and CDR2 YYREEE (reference sequence). The CDR3 length is 13 residues. The CDR3 loop is CASSLVGGYEQYF. CDR3 nucleotide sequence: TGTGCCAGCAGCTTGGTCGGGGGTTACGAGCAGTACTTC.

The CDR3 bases are TGTGCCAGCAGCTTGGCGGGAGTGACAGTCAGGTCACCCCTCCACTTT. Translation: CASSLAGVTVRSPLHF. This sequence joins TRBV5-8 and TRBJ1-6; possible D gene TRBD1, 5 bases. This CDR3 region has 16 residues. Germline CDR1 and CDR2: SGHTS and YDEGEE. Trimming cost V 0 bases and J 10 bases, with 17 bases left between them.

The rearrangement uses TRBV6-1 and TRBJ1-1; D is unresolved. The CDR3 loop spans 11 amino acids. Looked up from germline, CDR1 is MNHNS and CDR2 is SASEGT. V lost 2 bases, J lost 10 bases, and 8 bases lay in between. The CDR3: CASSELGGAFF. In DNA form, the CDR3 reads TGTGCCAGCAGTGAACTTGGAGGAGCTTTCTTT.

The rearrangement joins TRBV19 to TRBJ2-3; maybe TRBD1 (5 bases). The V end was cut by 1 base, the J end by 0 bases, with 8 bases between. The V gene's germline CDR1 is LNHDA and CDR2 SQIVND (reference sequence). CDR3 length: 15 residues. Here the CDR3 reads CASSIGQTSTDTQYF. DNA of the CDR3: TGTGCCAGTAGTATAGGACAGACTAGCACAGATACGCAGTATTTT.

This chain links TRBV10-3 with TRBJ2-2; the match to TRBD1 covers 10 bases. Unmatched junction bases numbered 3, after V lost 10 bases and J lost 4 bases. This CDR3 is 13 amino acids long. The germline V gene has CDR1 ENHRY and CDR2 SYGVKD. CDR3 sequence (DNA): TGTGCCACCGGGACAGGGGTCACCGGGGAGCTGTTTTTT. This sequence encodes CATGTGVTGELFF.

V is TRBV6-1 and J is TRBJ2-1, with D possibly being TRBD2 (5 bases). The germline V and J ends were trimmed by 0 bases and 0 bases, with 21 bases remaining between them. Germline lookup yields CDR1 MNHNS and CDR2 SASEGT. This CDR3 has 20 amino acids. The CDR3 region has the DNA TGTGCCAGCAGTGAAGCGCTTCGGGGATTAGTAACGGGCTCCTACAATGAGCAGTTCTTC. It specifies CASSEALRGLVTGSYNEQFF.

This chain connects TRBV15 to TRBJ1-2; D gene unclear. Trimming cost V 1 base and J 2 bases, with 8 bases left between them. CDR1 is LNHNV, CDR2 YYDKDF, per germline (reference sequence). The CDR3 is made up of 14 amino acids. The CDR3 loop is CATSRGPGNYGYTF. CDR3 sequence (DNA): TGTGCCACCAGCAGAGGGCCGGGAAACTATGGCTACACCTTC.

The rearrangement joins TRBV3-1 (or the pseudogene TRBV3-2) to TRBJ1-5; possibly TRBD1 for D (6 bases). Germline V gives CDR1 LGHDT, CDR2 YNNKEL (reference sequence). This CDR3 is 12 amino acids long. Trimming pared 4 bases from V and 7 bases from J, leaving 8 bases between. The DNA for the CDR3 is TGTGCCAGCAGCCTACAGGGACAGCCCCAGCATTTT. It is translated as CASSLQGQPQHF.

The J gene is TRBJ2-4, the V gene TRBV6-6; 7 bases fit TRBD2. The CDR3 loop spans 16 amino acids. V was clipped by 4 bases and J by 3 bases; unmatched bases: 9. In germline, CDR1 is MNHNY, CDR2 SVGAGI (reference sequence). For the CDR3, the DNA is TGTGCCAGCAGTTTAGTCTCAGGGAGGGTCAAAAACATTCAGTACTTC. Translating gives CASSLVSGRVKNIQYF.

V is TRBV14 and J is TRBJ1-2, with a weak D call TRBD1 (6 bases). CDR1 is SGHDN and CDR2 is FVKESK in the germline V gene. The CDR3 totals 13 residues. The V gene lost 8 bases and the J gene lost 2 bases, with 12 bases spanning the gap. The CDR3 region has the DNA TGTGCCAGCCACGGGACACCCAACTATGGCTACACCTTC. This codes for CASHGTPNYGYTF.

J is TRBJ2-5 and V is TRBV7-9; no clear D gene. The germline V gene has CDR1 SEHNR and CDR2 FQNEAQ (reference sequence). V lost 1 base and J 5 bases, leaving 11 bases between the germline ends. The CDR3 is 14 amino acids. CDR3 sequence (DNA): TGTGCCAGCAGCTTAGGTTCGGGTTGGGAGACCCAGTACTTC. This gives the protein CASSLGSGWETQYF. Looking up the rest from reference TRBV7-9 and TRBJ2-5 gives the full variable domain: DTGVSQNPRHKITKRGQNVTFRCDPISEHNRLYWYRQTLGQGPEFLTYFQNEAQLEKSRLLSDRFSAERPKGSFSTLEIQRTEQGDSAMYLCASSLGSGWETQYFGPGTRLLVL.

The CDR3 sequence is CASSRQGGETQYF. In DNA, the CDR3 is TGTGCCAGCAGTCGACAGGGTGGAGAGACCCAGTACTTC. The chain is built from TRBV6-5 and TRBJ2-5; the match to TRBD1 covers 7 bases. The V and J ends lost 5 bases and 4 bases, in that order; junction bases with no gene match: 4. This CDR3 comprises 13 residues. Germline V lookup: CDR1 MNHEY, CDR2 SVGAGI.

The chain is built from TRBV29-1 and TRBJ2-1; TRBD1 agrees at 7 bases. The CDR3 is 12 residues long. Germline V CDR1 and CDR2: SQVTM, ANQGSEA. The V gene end was trimmed by 8 bases and the J gene end by 3 bases; junction bases not matched to a gene: 4. The CDR3 DNA follows: TGCAGCAACCGGGACAGCTACAATGAGCAGTTCTTC. Translating it yields CSNRDSYNEQFF.

CDR3 protein: CASSQGRGGYTF. The CDR3 DNA reads as TGCGCCAGCAGCCAAGGACGCGGGGGCTACACCTTC. The chain recombines TRBV4-3 with TRBJ1-2, with D uncertain. Trimming removed 1 base at V and 8 bases at J, with 8 bases between. CDR1 is LGHNA, CDR2 YSLEER, per germline. The CDR3 runs to 12 residues.

The chain uses TRBV6-6 and TRBJ1-4; no clear D gene. From germline, CDR1 is MNHNY and CDR2 SVGAGI (reference sequence). V was trimmed by 6 bases and J by 7 bases, leaving 12 bases between them. The CDR3 runs to 13 residues. As DNA, the CDR3 is TGTGCCAGCAGGACCGAGGTTGGTGAAAAACTGTTTTTT. The encoded protein is CASRTEVGEKLFF.

V and J are TRBV10-3 and TRBJ1-1, with 7 bases identical to TRBD1. Germline loops: CDR1 ENHRY, CDR2 SYGVKD. The CDR3 is 15 residues long. J gave up 2 bases and V 3 bases, and 6 bases lay outside the gene matches. CDR3 DNA sequence: TGTGCCATCAGTGATAAGGGGACAGCTAACACTGAAGCTTTCTTT. This codes for CAISDKGTANTEAFF.

This clone was seen only once. The J gene is TRBJ2-7, the V gene TRBV30; 10 positions match TRBD1. This CDR3 comprises 12 residues. The V segment lost 2 bases and the J segment 11 bases; nucleotides outside the gene matches: 6. Per germline, CDR1 GTSNPN and CDR2 SVGIG (reference sequence). The CDR3 sequence is CAWSRGTGEEYF. Here the CDR3 DNA reads TGTGCCTGGAGTCGAGGGACAGGGGAAGAGTACTTC.